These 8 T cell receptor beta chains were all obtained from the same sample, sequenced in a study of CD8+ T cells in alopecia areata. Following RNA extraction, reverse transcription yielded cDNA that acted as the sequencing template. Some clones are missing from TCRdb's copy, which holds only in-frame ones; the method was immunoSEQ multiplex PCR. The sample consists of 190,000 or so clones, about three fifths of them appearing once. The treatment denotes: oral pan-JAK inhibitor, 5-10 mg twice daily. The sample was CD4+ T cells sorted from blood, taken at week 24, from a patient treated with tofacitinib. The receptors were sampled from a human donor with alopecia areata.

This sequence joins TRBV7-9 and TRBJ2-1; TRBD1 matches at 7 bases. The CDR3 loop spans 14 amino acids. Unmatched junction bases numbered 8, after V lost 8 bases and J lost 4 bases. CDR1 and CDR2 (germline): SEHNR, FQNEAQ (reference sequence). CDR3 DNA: TGTGCCAGCGATAAGACAGGGTATTACAATGAGCAGTTCTTC. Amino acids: CASDKTGYYNEQFF.

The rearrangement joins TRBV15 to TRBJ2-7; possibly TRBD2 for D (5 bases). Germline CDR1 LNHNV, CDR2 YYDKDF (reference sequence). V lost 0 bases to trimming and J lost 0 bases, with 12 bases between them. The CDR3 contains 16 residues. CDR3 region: CATSRDVYTSSYEQYF. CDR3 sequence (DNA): TGTGCCACCAGCAGAGATGTTTACACTAGCTCCTACGAGCAGTACTTC.

The CDR3 DNA follows: TGCGCCAGCAGTCAATCGGGGACAGTCTACGAGCAGTACTTC. Translated, it gives CASSQSGTVYEQYF. The chain joins TRBV23-1 to TRBJ2-7; TRBD1 agrees at 7 bases. TRBV23-1 is identified as an open reading frame with a role that is uncertain. The CDR3 totals 14 residues. The junction had 2 bases not matched to a gene; V was cut back by 0 bases and J by 3 bases.

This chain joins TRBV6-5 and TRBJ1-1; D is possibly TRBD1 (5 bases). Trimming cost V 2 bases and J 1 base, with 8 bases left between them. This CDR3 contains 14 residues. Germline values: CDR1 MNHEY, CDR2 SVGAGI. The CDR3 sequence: CASSYTGTNTEAFF. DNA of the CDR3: TGTGCCAGCAGTTACACCGGGACGAACACTGAAGCTTTCTTT.

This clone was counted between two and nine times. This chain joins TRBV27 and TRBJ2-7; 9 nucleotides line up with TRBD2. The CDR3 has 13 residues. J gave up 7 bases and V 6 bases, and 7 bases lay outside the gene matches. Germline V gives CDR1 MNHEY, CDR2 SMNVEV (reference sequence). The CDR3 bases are TGTGCCAGCAGATCTAGCGGGATAAAAGAGCAGTACTTC. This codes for CASRSSGIKEQYF.

The CDR3 region has the DNA TGCGCCAGCAGCCAAGCGAAAGGGGGCACCTGGGCCAACGTCCTGACTTTC. Translation gives CASSQAKGGTWANVLTF. The chain employs TRBV4-1 and TRBJ2-6; TRBD1 matches 7 bases. Trimming cost V 1 base and J 5 bases; bases outside gene matches: 8. Per the germline V gene, CDR1 is MGHRA and CDR2 is YSYEKL. The CDR3 runs to 17 residues.

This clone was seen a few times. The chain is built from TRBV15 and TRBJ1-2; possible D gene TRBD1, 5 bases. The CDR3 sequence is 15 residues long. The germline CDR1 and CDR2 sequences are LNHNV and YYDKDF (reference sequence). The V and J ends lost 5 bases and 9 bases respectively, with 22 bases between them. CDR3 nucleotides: TGTGCCACCAGCGGACGGTCGGCAGGGTTTTCGAGCTACACCTTC. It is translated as CATSGRSAGFSSYTF.

The DNA of the CDR3 is TGTGCCAGCGGACGGTCGAACACTGAAGCTTTCTTT. It specifies CASGRSNTEAFF. This chain joins TRBV6-5 and TRBJ1-1; no clear D gene. The length of the CDR3 is 12 residues. Germline CDR1 MNHEY, CDR2 SVGAGI. V was clipped by 8 bases and J by 1 base, with 8 bases between them.